The rows below give T cell receptor beta chains drawn from one sample of a study of post-analysis software for immune sequencing data. TCRdb re-derived calls from the PCR reads in MiXCR, one entry per CDR3 protein. The top ten hold about 12% of the sample, which has about half a million distinct CDR3 sequences, 45% seen once. The sequenced sample was blood. The origin of the receptors is a girl between 5 and 17 years old with multiple sclerosis. Both conserved end residues are part of each CDR3. Fields, in order: D gene, J gene, V gene, clone size, CDR3 protein, CDR3 DNA. A D gene is named only where the DNA matches it firmly. Size values are once, few and many counts, or a class for expanded clones, and some rows have none.

.,TRBJ1-2,TRBV20-1,few,CSARSGSNYGYTF,TGCAGTGCTAGGTCCGGGAGTAACTATGGCTACACCTTC
.,TRBJ2-5,TRBV7-3,.,CASSSPGAGETQYF,TGTGCCAGCAGCTCCCCAGGGGCCGGCGAGACCCAGTACTTC
.,TRBJ2-3,TRBV7-3,few,CASSFGLTDTQYF,TGTGCCAGCAGCTTTGGACTCACAGATACGCAGTATTTT
.,TRBJ2-5,TRBV21-1,once,CASSKGHYPTQETQYF,TGTGCCAGCAGCAAAGGGCACTATCCAACCCAAGAGACCCAGTACTTC
.,TRBJ2-3,TRBV4-1,.,CASSQSGQISTDTQYF,TGCGCCAGCAGCCAATCCGGCCAGATTAGCACAGATACGCAGTATTTT
TRBD1,TRBJ2-7,TRBV29-1,.,CSVEDTGTGLYEQYF,TGCAGCGTTGAAGATACCGGGACAGGGCTCTACGAGCAGTACTTC
TRBD2,TRBJ2-3,TRBV7-2,.,CASSFSGRPSTDTQYF,TGTGCCAGCAGCTTTAGCGGGAGGCCCTCCACAGATACGCAGTATTTT
.,TRBJ2-3,TRBV14,.,CASSQDSGATDTQYF,TGTGCCAGCAGCCAAGATTCAGGGGCTACAGATACGCAGTATTTT
TRBD2,TRBJ2-6,TRBV7-2,few,CASSPRGLAGVDGANVLTF,TGTGCCAGCAGCCCTCGAGGACTAGCGGGAGTTGATGGGGCCAACGTCCTGACTTTC
TRBD2,TRBJ2-7,TRBV20-1,.,CSARGGTSGYYEQYF,TGCAGTGCTAGAGGCGGGACTAGCGGTTACTACGAGCAGTACTTC
TRBD2,TRBJ2-5,TRBV2,.,CASRPTSGRAVETQYF,TGTGCCAGCAGGCCGACTAGCGGGAGGGCCGTTGAGACCCAGTACTTC
.,TRBJ1-1,TRBV7-6,.,CAGSLGLTTEAFF,TGTGCCGGCAGCTTAGGATTGACGACCGAAGCTTTCTTT
.,TRBJ2-7,TRBV29-1,.,CSVGRRGSSYEQYF,TGCAGCGTCGGTCGGAGGGGGAGCTCCTACGAGCAGTACTTC
TRBD1,TRBJ2-1,TRBV28,few,CASSSWDRTFSSYNEQFF,TGTGCCAGCAGTTCTTGGGACAGAACTTTTAGCTCCTACAATGAGCAGTTCTTC
.,TRBJ2-5,TRBV7-8,.,CASSLMAASGTQYF,TGTGCCAGCAGCTTAATGGCAGCTTCGGGGACCCAGTACTTC
.,TRBJ2-5,TRBV5-1,.,CASSLEGAAKETQYF,TGCGCCAGCAGCCTGGAGGGGGCAGCTAAAGAGACCCAGTACTTC
.,TRBJ2-7,TRBV25-1,.,CASSVEETYEQYF,TGTGCCAGCAGTGTCGAGGAGACTTACGAGCAGTACTTC
TRBD1,TRBJ1-6,TRBV4-3,.,CASSQDIQGGSYNSPLHF,TGCGCCAGCAGCCAAGACATCCAGGGGGGCTCCTATAATTCACCCCTCCACTTT
TRBD2,TRBJ2-7,TRBV4-2,.,CASSQHSGSRNEQYF,TGTGCCAGCAGCCAACATAGCGGGAGTCGCAATGAGCAGTACTTC
.,TRBJ1-1,TRBV9,.,CASSVDSQNTEAFF,TGTGCCAGCAGCGTAGACAGCCAGAACACTGAAGCTTTCTTT
.,TRBJ2-7,TRBV29-1,.,CSVGTGGLYNEQYF,TGCAGCGTTGGAACTGGCGGCCTCTACAATGAGCAGTACTTC
TRBD1,TRBJ1-6,TRBV12-3/TRBV12-4,.,CASTPGGDMSPLHF,TGTGCCAGCACCCCAGGGGGGGATATGTCACCCCTCCACTTT
.,TRBJ1-2,TRBV15,few,CATSRATGTRSNYGYTF,TGTGCCACCAGCAGAGCGACCGGCACCCGAAGTAACTATGGCTACACCTTC
.,TRBJ2-5,TRBV5-1,.,CASSPGTLSRETQYF,TGCGCCAGCAGCCCGGGCACATTAAGTCGAGAGACCCAGTACTTC
TRBD1,TRBJ1-1,TRBV25-1,.,CASSESGGAFEAFF,TGTGCCAGCAGTGAGTCAGGGGGCGCGTTCGAAGCTTTCTTT
.,TRBJ2-7,TRBV5-6,once,CASSLGAAGQEQYF,TGTGCCAGCAGCTTGGGGGCCGCGGGGCAGGAGCAGTACTTC
.,TRBJ1-1,TRBV9,.,CASHGVQQNTEAFF,TGTGCCAGCCATGGGGTACAGCAAAACACTGAAGCTTTCTTT
.,TRBJ2-5,TRBV28,few,CASRPGIEGEQYF,TGTGCCAGCAGACCCGGGATTGAGGGTGAGCAGTACTTC
TRBD1,TRBJ2-7,TRBV5-1,.,CASSLGQVSSYEQYF,TGCGCCAGCAGCCTCGGACAGGTTAGCTCCTACGAGCAGTACTTC
.,TRBJ1-1,TRBV9,.,CASSVGGARKNTEAFF,TGTGCCAGCAGCGTAGGAGGGGCGAGGAAGAACACTGAAGCTTTCTTT
.,TRBJ2-7,TRBV20-1,.,CSAQIDSENYEQYF,TGCAGTGCCCAAATTGACAGCGAGAACTACGAGCAGTACTTC
TRBD2,TRBJ2-3,TRBV29-1,.,CSVGESGSADTQYF,TGCAGCGTTGGGGAAAGCGGGAGCGCAGATACGCAGTATTTT
.,TRBJ2-3,TRBV20-1,few,CSASAPGTDTQYF,TGCAGTGCTAGTGCCCCCGGCACAGATACGCAGTATTTT
.,TRBJ1-1,TRBV28,.,CASSLRVGEAFF,TGTGCCAGCAGTTTACGGGTAGGAGAAGCTTTCTTT
.,TRBJ2-2,TRBV6-5,.,CASSYSPPTNTGELFF,TGTGCCAGCAGTTACTCGCCCCCTACGAACACCGGGGAGCTGTTTTTT
.,TRBJ2-5,TRBV20-1,.,CSAKKGGEETQYF,TGCAGTGCTAAAAAGGGGGGTGAAGAGACCCAGTACTTC
.,TRBJ2-7,TRBV6-2/TRBV6-3,.,CASSYGTDTYEQYF,TGTGCCAGCAGTTATGGGACTGACACCTACGAGCAGTACTTC
.,TRBJ2-1,TRBV18,few,CASSPVGEYNEQFF,TGTGCCAGCTCACCCGTTGGGGAGTACAATGAGCAGTTCTTC
TRBD2,TRBJ2-1,TRBV7-2,.,CASSPRTSGSFNEQFF,TGTGCCAGCAGCCCCCGGACTAGCGGGAGTTTCAATGAGCAGTTCTTC
.,TRBJ2-1,TRBV7-9,few,CASSLPGEQGHNEQFF,TGTGCCAGCAGCTTACCTGGGGAGCAGGGACACAATGAGCAGTTCTTC
.,TRBJ1-1,TRBV10-3,.,CAISPGTTNAEAFF,TGTGCCATCAGTCCGGGGACAACCAACGCAGAGGCTTTCTTT
.,TRBJ2-1,TRBV4-1,few,CASSQDLEAQFF,TGCGCCAGCAGCCAAGATTTGGAGGCCCAGTTCTTC
.,TRBJ2-4,TRBV5-1,.,CASTDGDRQYF,TGCGCCAGCACCGACGGCGATCGACAGTACTTC
TRBD2,TRBJ2-1,TRBV29-1,.,CSVELAGSNEQFF,TGCAGCGTTGAACTAGCGGGATCCAATGAGCAGTTCTTC
.,TRBJ2-7,TRBV29-1,many,CSVETTYEQYF,TGCAGCGTTGAAACTACCTACGAGCAGTACTTC
TRBD2,TRBJ2-1,TRBV5-1,.,CASSPGTSGSISYNEQFF,TGCGCCAGCAGCCCCGGGACTAGCGGGAGTATTTCCTACAATGAGCAGTTCTTC